The clone carrying this TCR beta chain showed up just once. Antigen: not known. The sample is drawn from a study of cytomegalovirus exposure and HLA in healthy donors. Broader study findings: TCR association rates varied by HLA locus in a later analysis, with DRB1 highest and HLA-C lowest.

This CDR3 has 16 amino acids. Germline V lookup: CDR1 SGHDN, CDR2 FVKESK. V lost 5 bases and J lost 4, with 18 bases in between. PCR primers comprised 60 Vbeta and 13 Jbeta primers. Sequenced by immunoSEQ multiplex PCR; TCRdb stores in-frame clones only, minus some. The sample records roughly 100,000 clones, 75% to 90% being singletons. This TCR was sampled from a man between 40 and 49 years old in good health and CMV-seronegative. The gene calls are TRBV14 and TRBJ1-3; D is uncertain. Sequencing was performed on PBMCs. CDR3: CASSYAFPVSGNTIYF. In DNA form, the CDR3 reads TGTGCCAGCAGCTATGCGTTCCCTGTGTCCGGAAACACCATATATTTT.